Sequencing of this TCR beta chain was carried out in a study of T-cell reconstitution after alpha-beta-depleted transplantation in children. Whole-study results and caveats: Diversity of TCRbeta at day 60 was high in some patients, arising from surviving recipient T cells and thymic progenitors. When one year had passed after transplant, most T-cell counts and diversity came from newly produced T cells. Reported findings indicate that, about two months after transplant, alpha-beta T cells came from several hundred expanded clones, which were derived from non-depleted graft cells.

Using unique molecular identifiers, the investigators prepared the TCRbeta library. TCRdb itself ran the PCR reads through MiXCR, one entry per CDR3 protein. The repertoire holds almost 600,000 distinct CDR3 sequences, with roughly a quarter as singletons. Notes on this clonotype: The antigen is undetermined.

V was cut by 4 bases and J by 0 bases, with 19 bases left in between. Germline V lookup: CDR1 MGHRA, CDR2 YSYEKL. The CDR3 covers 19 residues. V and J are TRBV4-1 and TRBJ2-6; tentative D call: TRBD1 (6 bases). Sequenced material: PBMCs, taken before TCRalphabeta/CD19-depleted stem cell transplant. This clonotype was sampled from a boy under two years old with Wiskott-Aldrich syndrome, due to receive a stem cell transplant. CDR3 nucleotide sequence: TGCGCCAGCAGCCTGAGGCCTATTCAGGGGAACTCTGGGGCCAACGTCCTGACTTTC. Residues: CASSLRPIQGNSGANVLTF.